A selection of T cell receptor beta chains follows, all from one sample in a study of T cell changes during pregnancy in multiple sclerosis. Sequenced by immunoSEQ multiplex PCR; TCRdb stores in-frame clones only, minus some. The data contain about 68,000 clones, 90% of them singletons. The starting material was peripheral blood, obtained in the third trimester of pregnancy. The receptor set was obtained from a female donor with multiple sclerosis, enrolled in a pregnancy study. CDR3s include the opening cysteine and the closing phenylalanine or tryptophan. Fields, in order: J gene, CDR3 length, clone size, D gene, V gene, CDR3 DNA, CDR3 protein. The D gene is left open where the match is weak. Rows give clone size only sometimes, using once, few, many, or a class for an expanded clone.

j_gene: TRBJ2-7
len: 12
abundance: NA
d_gene: TRBD1
v_gene: TRBV19
CDR3nt: TGTGCCAGTGGGACAGGGCTGAACGAGCAGTACTTC
CDR3aa: CASGTGLNEQYF

j_gene: TRBJ2-7
len: 12
abundance: NA
d_gene: TRBD1
v_gene: TRBV28
CDR3nt: TGTGCCAGTGGGGACAGGGTGACCGAGCAGTACTTC
CDR3aa: CASGDRVTEQYF

j_gene: TRBJ1-1
len: 15
abundance: NA
d_gene: NA
v_gene: TRBV18
CDR3nt: TGTGCCAGCTCACGGGGGGGGTCTAAGAACACTGAAGCTTTCTTT
CDR3aa: CASSRGGSKNTEAFF

j_gene: TRBJ2-1
len: 13
abundance: NA
d_gene: NA
v_gene: TRBV19
CDR3nt: TGTGCCAGTAGGACTAGCTCCTACAATGAGCAGTTCTTC
CDR3aa: CASRTSSYNEQFF

j_gene: TRBJ2-4
len: 14
abundance: NA
d_gene: NA
v_gene: TRBV12-5
CDR3nt: TGTGCTAGTAGAGGGGGTAAAGCCAAAAACATTCAGTACTTC
CDR3aa: CASRGGKAKNIQYF

j_gene: TRBJ2-2
len: 16
abundance: NA
d_gene: NA
v_gene: TRBV7-9
CDR3nt: TGTGCCAGCAGCCCCTCCCGGCAGGGAAGGGCCGGGGAGCTGTTTTTT
CDR3aa: CASSPSRQGRAGELFF

j_gene: TRBJ1-5
len: 18
abundance: NA
d_gene: NA
v_gene: TRBV1
CDR3nt: TGCACCAGCAGCCAAGAGGGAGACTGGGAGATTGGCAATCAGCCCCAGCATTTT
CDR3aa: CTSSQEGDWEIGNQPQHF

j_gene: TRBJ1-2
len: 17
abundance: few
d_gene: TRBD1
v_gene: TRBV4-3
CDR3nt: TGCGCCAGCAGCCAACACAAATCCTCGGGACAGGGCTATGGCTACACCTTC
CDR3aa: CASSQHKSSGQGYGYTF

j_gene: TRBJ2-1
len: 11
abundance: NA
d_gene: NA
v_gene: TRBV14
CDR3nt: TGTGCCAGCAGTCTCGGGGTGCAGCAGTTCTTC
CDR3aa: CASSLGVQQFF

j_gene: TRBJ2-3
len: 18
abundance: NA
d_gene: TRBD2
v_gene: TRBV18
CDR3nt: TGTGCCAGCTCACCCAAGATCCCAGCGGGAGGGAATACAGATACGCAGTATTTT
CDR3aa: CASSPKIPAGGNTDTQYF

j_gene: TRBJ1-4
len: 17
abundance: NA
d_gene: TRBD1
v_gene: TRBV5-1
CDR3nt: TGCGCCAGCAGCAAGGGGACAGGGGGGAACATTAATGAAAAACTGTTTTTT
CDR3aa: CASSKGTGGNINEKLFF

j_gene: TRBJ1-2
len: 13
abundance: NA
d_gene: NA
v_gene: TRBV11-1
CDR3nt: TGTGCCAGCAGCCAGACAGCCAACTATGGCTACACCTTC
CDR3aa: CASSQTANYGYTF

j_gene: TRBJ2-1
len: 12
abundance: once
d_gene: NA
v_gene: TRBV30
CDR3nt: TGTGCCTGGAGTGTACAAGGAGGTGAGCAGTTCTTC
CDR3aa: CAWSVQGGEQFF

j_gene: TRBJ2-7
len: 15
abundance: NA
d_gene: NA
v_gene: TRBV4-2
CDR3nt: TGTGCCAGCAGCCAAGTAACATCCAGCTCCTACGAGCAGTACTTC
CDR3aa: CASSQVTSSSYEQYF

j_gene: TRBJ2-1
len: 17
abundance: NA
d_gene: NA
v_gene: TRBV11-3
CDR3nt: TGTGCCAGCAGCTTAGGATCACGGGGGAGCTCCTACAATGAGCAGTTCTTC
CDR3aa: CASSLGSRGSSYNEQFF

j_gene: TRBJ1-1
len: 14
abundance: NA
d_gene: NA
v_gene: TRBV25-1
CDR3nt: TGTGCCAGCAGTGTCTCCAGGGGACGGGTTGAAGCTTTCTTT
CDR3aa: CASSVSRGRVEAFF

j_gene: TRBJ1-5
len: 15
abundance: NA
d_gene: NA
v_gene: TRBV7-2
CDR3nt: TGTGCCAGCAGCTCCCCGGGGGAACGAAGTCAGCCCCAGCATTTT
CDR3aa: CASSSPGERSQPQHF

j_gene: TRBJ2-3
len: 13
abundance: NA
d_gene: NA
v_gene: TRBV5-1
CDR3nt: TGCGCCAGCAGCTTGGTTTCCGGAGATACGCAGTATTTT
CDR3aa: CASSLVSGDTQYF

j_gene: TRBJ2-2
len: 13
abundance: once
d_gene: NA
v_gene: TRBV6-5
CDR3nt: TGTGCCAGCACCAACGGGGGTTCCGGGGAGCTGTTTTTT
CDR3aa: CASTNGGSGELFF

j_gene: TRBJ2-5
len: 13
abundance: NA
d_gene: NA
v_gene: TRBV6-5
CDR3nt: TGTGCCAGCAGCCCCCGTTTCCAAGAGACCCAGTACTTC
CDR3aa: CASSPRFQETQYF

j_gene: TRBJ2-7
len: 15
abundance: NA
d_gene: TRBD1
v_gene: TRBV19
CDR3nt: TGTGCCAGTAGTATAGGGACAGGGGGCTCCTACGAGCAGTACTTC
CDR3aa: CASSIGTGGSYEQYF

j_gene: TRBJ1-4
len: 15
abundance: NA
d_gene: TRBD1
v_gene: TRBV19
CDR3nt: TGTGCCAGTACCCCTGGGACAGCAACTAATGAAAAACTGTTTTTT
CDR3aa: CASTPGTATNEKLFF

j_gene: TRBJ2-2
len: 13
abundance: NA
d_gene: NA
v_gene: TRBV5-4
CDR3nt: TGTGCCAGCACCGGACAGAACACCGGGGAGCTGTTTTTT
CDR3aa: CASTGQNTGELFF

j_gene: TRBJ2-3
len: 16
abundance: NA
d_gene: NA
v_gene: TRBV27
CDR3nt: TGTGCCAGCAGTTTAGGTGCGGGACGGGGCACAGATACGCAGTATTTT
CDR3aa: CASSLGAGRGTDTQYF

j_gene: TRBJ1-5
len: 14
abundance: NA
d_gene: NA
v_gene: TRBV19
CDR3nt: TGTGCCAGTAGTATGGGTGAGAGGCGTCAGCCCCAGCATTTT
CDR3aa: CASSMGERRQPQHF

j_gene: TRBJ2-2
len: 14
abundance: NA
d_gene: NA
v_gene: TRBV19
CDR3nt: TGTGCCAGTAGTCCCCGACTGAACACCGGGGAGCTGTTTTTT
CDR3aa: CASSPRLNTGELFF

j_gene: TRBJ1-6
len: 15
abundance: NA
d_gene: NA
v_gene: TRBV27
CDR3nt: TGTGCCAGCAGTGCCTCCCCGGGGGACAATTCACCCCTCCACTTT
CDR3aa: CASSASPGDNSPLHF

j_gene: TRBJ2-7
len: 14
abundance: NA
d_gene: NA
v_gene: TRBV10-3
CDR3nt: TGTGCCATCAGGGCTAATCCCTCAAGCGACGAGCAGTACTTC
CDR3aa: CAIRANPSSDEQYF

j_gene: TRBJ2-1
len: 14
abundance: NA
d_gene: TRBD2
v_gene: TRBV5-6
CDR3nt: TGTGCCAGCAGCTTGGCCCCGGGGGGGAATGAGCAGTTCTTC
CDR3aa: CASSLAPGGNEQFF

j_gene: TRBJ1-1
len: 14
abundance: NA
d_gene: NA
v_gene: TRBV19
CDR3nt: TGTGCCAGTAGTATACCGGACCGGGGGGGCCAAGCTTTCTTT
CDR3aa: CASSIPDRGGQAFF

j_gene: TRBJ2-6
len: 18
abundance: NA
d_gene: TRBD2
v_gene: TRBV29-1
CDR3nt: TGCAGCGTTGAAGAGAAGTCCGGGGGGGCCGCTGGGGCCAACGTCCTGACTTTC
CDR3aa: CSVEEKSGGAAGANVLTF

j_gene: TRBJ1-5
len: 13
abundance: NA
d_gene: NA
v_gene: TRBV18
CDR3nt: TGTGCCAGCTCAGGGGGCAGCAATCAGCCCCAGCATTTT
CDR3aa: CASSGGSNQPQHF

j_gene: TRBJ1-1
len: 12
abundance: NA
d_gene: NA
v_gene: TRBV7-9
CDR3nt: TGTGCCACCTGGGAGGGAGAGCTTGAAGCTTTCTTT
CDR3aa: CATWEGELEAFF

j_gene: TRBJ1-4
len: 14
abundance: NA
d_gene: NA
v_gene: TRBV5-1
CDR3nt: TGCGCCAGCAGCTATTCGGGTATAGATGAAAAACTGTTTTTT
CDR3aa: CASSYSGIDEKLFF

j_gene: TRBJ2-3
len: 18
abundance: NA
d_gene: TRBD2
v_gene: TRBV7-6
CDR3nt: TGTGCCAGCAGCTTATATTTCCCTAGCGGGGGTGCCACAGATACGCAGTATTTT
CDR3aa: CASSLYFPSGGATDTQYF

j_gene: TRBJ1-1
len: 13
abundance: NA
d_gene: NA
v_gene: TRBV6-1
CDR3nt: TGTGCCAGCAGTGAGTCTCCGGACACTGAAGCTTTCTTT
CDR3aa: CASSESPDTEAFF

j_gene: TRBJ2-3
len: 15
abundance: NA
d_gene: NA
v_gene: TRBV6-1
CDR3nt: TGTGCCAGCAGTGAAGGTCTCGTCGGCACAGATACGCAGTATTTT
CDR3aa: CASSEGLVGTDTQYF

j_gene: TRBJ2-1
len: 16
abundance: NA
d_gene: TRBD2
v_gene: TRBV5-6
CDR3nt: TGTGCCAGCAGCCACATAGCGGGAGAGGCGCACAATGAGCAGTTCTTC
CDR3aa: CASSHIAGEAHNEQFF

j_gene: TRBJ2-7
len: 14
abundance: NA
d_gene: NA
v_gene: TRBV7-9
CDR3nt: TGTGCCAGCAGCTTAGGGGGCTTTCGGTACGAGCAGTACTTC
CDR3aa: CASSLGGFRYEQYF

j_gene: TRBJ2-7
len: 14
abundance: NA
d_gene: NA
v_gene: TRBV7-6
CDR3nt: TGTGCCAGCAGCTTAGGGGGGCAAGCCTACGAGCAGTACTTC
CDR3aa: CASSLGGQAYEQYF

j_gene: TRBJ1-5
len: 14
abundance: NA
d_gene: TRBD1
v_gene: TRBV6-1
CDR3nt: TGTGCCAGCACCCAGAGACAGGGGAATCAGCCCCAGCATTTT
CDR3aa: CASTQRQGNQPQHF

j_gene: TRBJ2-2
len: 19
abundance: NA
d_gene: TRBD1
v_gene: TRBV12-5
CDR3nt: TGTGCTAGTGGTTTGCCCACGGACAGGGGGACTGTTAACACCGGGGAGCTGTTTTTT
CDR3aa: CASGLPTDRGTVNTGELFF

j_gene: TRBJ1-5
len: 9
abundance: NA
d_gene: NA
v_gene: TRBV10-1
CDR3nt: TGCGCCAGCCCCCGGTCCCAGCATTTT
CDR3aa: CASPRSQHF

j_gene: TRBJ2-5
len: 16
abundance: once
d_gene: TRBD2
v_gene: TRBV6-6
CDR3nt: TGTGCCAGCAGGTTGGGTAGCGGGGGGCCAAAAGAGACCCAGTACTTC
CDR3aa: CASRLGSGGPKETQYF

j_gene: TRBJ2-3
len: 15
abundance: NA
d_gene: TRBD2
v_gene: TRBV6-5
CDR3nt: TGTGCCAGCAGTTTAGCGGGGGCGATCACAGATACGCAGTATTTT
CDR3aa: CASSLAGAITDTQYF

j_gene: TRBJ2-7
len: 15
abundance: few
d_gene: NA
v_gene: TRBV4-1
CDR3nt: TGCGCCAGCAGCCAAGCGCAGGGGCCTCCCTACGAGCAGTACTTC
CDR3aa: CASSQAQGPPYEQYF

j_gene: TRBJ2-7
len: 11
abundance: NA
d_gene: NA
v_gene: TRBV11-2
CDR3nt: TGTGCCAGCAGCCACTCCTACGAGCAGTACTTC
CDR3aa: CASSHSYEQYF

j_gene: TRBJ1-4
len: 15
abundance: NA
d_gene: TRBD1
v_gene: TRBV19
CDR3nt: TGTGCCAGTAGTAATGGACAGGGGGCGGGTGAAAAACTGTTTTTT
CDR3aa: CASSNGQGAGEKLFF

j_gene: TRBJ2-1
len: 14
abundance: NA
d_gene: NA
v_gene: TRBV19
CDR3nt: TGTGCCAGTAGCGACTCGACCTCCTACAATGAGCAGTTCTTC
CDR3aa: CASSDSTSYNEQFF

j_gene: TRBJ1-1
len: 14
abundance: once
d_gene: NA
v_gene: TRBV6-6
CDR3nt: TGTGCCAGCAGTTACTCAGGGGTGAGCACTGAAGCTTTCTTT
CDR3aa: CASSYSGVSTEAFF

j_gene: TRBJ2-4
len: 15
abundance: NA
d_gene: TRBD1
v_gene: TRBV18
CDR3nt: TGTGCCAGCTCACCCAGGACAGGGCCGGGCGACATTCAGTACTTC
CDR3aa: CASSPRTGPGDIQYF

j_gene: TRBJ1-2
len: 15
abundance: NA
d_gene: TRBD1
v_gene: TRBV6-5
CDR3nt: TGTGCCAGCAGTCTTGGGACAGGGCTCATCTATGGCTACACCTTC
CDR3aa: CASSLGTGLIYGYTF

j_gene: TRBJ2-7
len: 15
abundance: once
d_gene: TRBD1
v_gene: TRBV27
CDR3nt: TGTGCCAGCAGTTTTGAGGGGGCAAGCTCCTACGAGCAGTACTTC
CDR3aa: CASSFEGASSYEQYF

j_gene: TRBJ1-1
len: 11
abundance: NA
d_gene: NA
v_gene: TRBV7-9
CDR3nt: TGTGCCAGCGGACGACAGAGTGAAGCTTTCTTT
CDR3aa: CASGRQSEAFF

j_gene: TRBJ2-1
len: 17
abundance: once
d_gene: TRBD1
v_gene: TRBV19
CDR3nt: TGTGCCAGTAGTCTCCAGGGGGTGCGTAGCTCCTACAATGAGCAGTTCTTC
CDR3aa: CASSLQGVRSSYNEQFF

j_gene: TRBJ1-1
len: 15
abundance: NA
d_gene: NA
v_gene: TRBV10-3
CDR3nt: TGTGCCATCAGTGAAAATGCGGGAGATGGGACTGAAGCTTTCTTT
CDR3aa: CAISENAGDGTEAFF

j_gene: TRBJ2-1
len: 15
abundance: once
d_gene: TRBD1
v_gene: TRBV27
CDR3nt: TGTGCCAGCAGTCCCCGGACAGGGGCTTACAATGAGCAGTTCTTC
CDR3aa: CASSPRTGAYNEQFF

j_gene: TRBJ2-3
len: 13
abundance: NA
d_gene: NA
v_gene: TRBV30
CDR3nt: TGTGCCTGGATTGCGGAGTTCACAGATACGCAGTATTTT
CDR3aa: CAWIAEFTDTQYF

j_gene: TRBJ1-1
len: 13
abundance: NA
d_gene: NA
v_gene: TRBV19
CDR3nt: TGTGCCAGTAGAACCAGGGAGAACACTGAAGCTTTCTTT
CDR3aa: CASRTRENTEAFF